What follows describes a single TCR beta chain. Between the trimmed V and J ends, which lost 10 bases and 7 bases, there was a span of 22 bases. There are 14 residues in the CDR3. Germline V gene lookup returns CDR1 LNHDA and CDR2 SQIVND (reference sequence). This entry belongs to a study of blood T cell repertoires in COVID-19. Study in general: Whether acute or convalescent, the COVID-19 samples came from the United States, Italy and Spain. Nucleic acid was either cDNA or gDNA, and it came from T cells, B-cell-depleted T cells, or PBMCs.

Seattle participants joined during active infection and were tracked over time. Methods used by the authors: By means of reference gene primer amplification, nucleated cell counts were estimated. Only in-frame clones appear in the TCRdb table, and some are missing; sequencing was by immunoSEQ multiplex PCR. The D gene and trimming were derived from the DNA, and the V and J assignments and clone size from that table. Here the sample spans 150,000 or so clones, roughly three quarters being singletons. The origin of this receptor is a woman in her seventies with COVID-19, enrolled during active disease. Specimen: peripheral blood. V and J are TRBV19 and TRBJ1-2, with a tentative D call TRBD1 (6 bases). CDR3 protein: CATQWTSGGSGYTF. The CDR3 region has the DNA TGTGCCACACAATGGACCTCGGGGGGCAGTGGCTACACCTTC.